The 16 T cell receptor beta chains below were found in one sample sequenced in a study of shared clonotypes between healthy human individuals. Sequencing used immunoSEQ multiplex PCR; TCRdb keeps in-frame clones, though not all of them. The sample has 2 million or so clones; 95% are singletons. The sample comprised naive CD4+ T cells sorted from blood. As for subset: CD45RA+ positively selected. All receptors come from a man aged 18 to 30 in good health.

The chain combines TRBV9 with TRBJ2-7; no clear D. Germline V lookup: CDR1 SGDLS, CDR2 YYNGEE. V was pared by 0 bases and J by 0 bases, with 13 bases between. The CDR3 contains 16 residues. The CDR3 spells CASSVDMALSSYEQYF. The CDR3 DNA follows: TGTGCCAGCAGCGTAGATATGGCCCTAAGCTCCTACGAGCAGTACTTC.

The V and J genes are TRBV7-2 and TRBJ2-7; D uncertain. This CDR3 contains 15 residues. V gave up 1 base and J gave up 5 bases, with 15 bases separating them. The germline gives CDR1 SGHTA, CDR2 FQGNSA. CDR3 DNA: TGTGCCAGCAGCTTAGGGCTAGGTTCGTTCCACGAGCAGTACTTC. It is translated as CASSLGLGSFHEQYF.

The chain carries TRBV28 and TRBJ2-5, with 7 positions matching TRBD1. Germline lookup yields CDR1 MDHEN and CDR2 SYDVKM. The CDR3 covers 15 residues. V was pared by 5 bases and J by 1 base, with 7 bases of the junction left unmatched. CDR3 sequence: CASSRRQGPQETQYF. As DNA, the CDR3 is TGTGCCAGCAGTCGCCGACAGGGACCCCAAGAGACCCAGTACTTC. Based on the CDR3 plus reference TRBV28 and TRBJ2-5, the full variable domain is DVKVTQSSRYLVKRTGEKVFLECVQDMDHENMFWYRQDPGLGLRLIYFSYDVKMKEKGDIPEGYSVSREKKERFSLILESASTNQTSMYLCASSRRQGPQETQYFGPGTRLLVL.

The chain has TRBV6-6 and TRBJ2-1; the D gene is possibly TRBD1 (5 bases). V lost 4 bases to trimming and J lost 8 bases, with 12 bases between them. The CDR3 sequence is 13 residues long. Germline V gives CDR1 MNHNY, CDR2 SVGAGI (reference sequence). CDR3 region: CASSSRLGDEQFF. The CDR3 bases are TGTGCCAGCAGTTCACGCCTAGGGGATGAGCAGTTCTTC.

J is TRBJ2-3 and V is TRBV7-8, with D tentatively TRBD1 or TRBD2 (5 bases each). CDR3 length: 17 residues. The V gene's germline CDR1 is SGHVS and CDR2 FQNEAQ. V gave up 4 bases and J gave up 2 bases, with 19 bases separating them. Written as DNA, the CDR3 is TGTGCCAGCAGCTCCAGCGCCGGGGCCCCCGTCACAGATACGCAGTATTTT. Translation: CASSSSAGAPVTDTQYF. The full variable domain, with the rest looked up from reference TRBV7-8 and TRBJ2-3, is GAGVSQSPRYKVAKRGQDVALRCDPISGHVSLFWYQQALGQGPEFLTYFQNEAQLDKSGLPSDRFFAERPEGSVSTLKIQRTQQEDSAVYLCASSSSAGAPVTDTQYFGPGTRLTVL.

V is TRBV2 and J is TRBJ1-2, with D possibly matching TRBD1 (5 bases). V lost 7 bases to trimming and J lost 5 bases, with 14 bases between them. Germline V gene data show CDR1 as SNHLY and CDR2 as FYNNEI. The CDR3 is made up of 13 amino acids. As DNA, the CDR3 is TGTGCCAGCATGCTCAGGGTAGGATATGGCTACACCTTC. Amino acids: CASMLRVGYGYTF. Full variable domain (rest looked up from reference TRBV2 and TRBJ1-2): EPEVTQTPSHQVTQMGQEVILRCVPISNHLYFYWYRQILGQKVEFLVSFYNNEISEKSEIFDDQFSVERPDGSNFTLKIRSTKLEDSAMYFCASMLRVGYGYTFGSGTRLTVV.

The genes are TRBV7-9 and TRBJ2-5; perhaps TRBD2 as D (5 bases). The end of the DNA aligns better with TRBJ2-7, so the J call may be wrong. Germline CDR1 SEHNR, CDR2 FQNEAQ (reference sequence). CDR3 length: 13 amino acids. The CDR3: CASSHGGYYEQYF. DNA of the CDR3: TGTGCCAGCAGTCACGGAGGATACTACGAGCAGTACTTC.

The V gene is TRBV27, the J gene TRBJ1-1; D may be TRBD1 (5 bases). The CDR3 contains 15 residues. Per the germline V gene, CDR1 is MNHEY and CDR2 is SMNVEV (reference sequence). V was trimmed by 5 bases and J by 0 bases, leaving 13 bases between them. The CDR3 region is CASSRAGPMNTEAFF. The CDR3 nucleotides read TGTGCCAGCAGTAGAGCAGGGCCGATGAACACTGAAGCTTTCTTT.

Worth noting for this clone: The sample has other DNA sequences that encode this CDR3 too. The chain carries TRBV28 and TRBJ2-7; D gene ambiguous. Trimming took 5 bases from V and 4 from J, leaving 6 bases between them. The CDR3 has 11 residues. CDR1 and CDR2 from the germline V gene are MDHEN and SYDVKM. CDR3 coding DNA: TGTGCCAGCAGTGCCCGATACGAGCAGTACTTC. Residues: CASSARYEQYF.

The V gene is TRBV28, the J gene TRBJ2-3; 12 nucleotides match TRBD1. The trim removed 10 bases at V and 6 bases at J, leaving 11 bases unmatched. Germline V CDR1 and CDR2: MDHEN, SYDVKM. This CDR3 comprises 15 residues. CDR3 DNA: TGTGCCACCGCCGGGGGACAGGGGGCGACGGATACGCAGTATTTT. This gives the protein CATAGGQGATDTQYF.

This clone was seen a single time. The V and J genes are TRBV20-1 and TRBJ2-7, with a tentative D call TRBD2 (6 bases). Trimming pared 0 bases from V and 11 bases from J, leaving 11 bases between. The CDR3 contains 11 residues. Looked up from germline, CDR1 is DFQATT and CDR2 is SNEGSKA (reference sequence). The DNA for the CDR3 is TGCAGTGCTAGAGAGGGCGGGGTCGAGTACTTC. Protein sequence: CSAREGGVEYF.

The chain employs TRBV18 and TRBJ1-2; D is possibly TRBD1 (5 bases). CDR1 is KGHSH and CDR2 is LQKENI in the germline V gene. Trimming took 3 bases from V and 5 from J, leaving 28 bases between them. CDR3 length: 19 residues. CDR3 DNA: TGTGCCAGCTCACCCTTAAACCTGGAGACAGCCAACGAGCGTTATGGCTACACCTTC. It translates to CASSPLNLETANERYGYTF.

V is TRBV11-2 and J is TRBJ2-3; D possibly corresponds to TRBD2 (5 bases). Germline V gene data show CDR1 as SGHAT and CDR2 as FQNNGV. The CDR3 length is 16 residues. Between the trimmed V and J ends, which lost 5 bases and 6 bases, there was a span of 21 bases. CDR3 loop: CASSPTWAGQPDTQYF. In DNA, the CDR3 is TGTGCCAGCAGCCCCACGTGGGCGGGTCAACCGGATACGCAGTATTTT.

The chain employs TRBV11-2 and TRBJ2-2; tentative D call: TRBD2 (6 bases). This CDR3 region has 15 residues. Germline CDR1 is SGHAT and CDR2 is FQNNGV. Between the trimmed V and J ends, which lost 0 bases and 4 bases, there was a span of 9 bases. This chain's CDR3 is CASSLEGRGTGELFF. Written as DNA, the CDR3 is TGTGCCAGCAGCTTAGAAGGGCGGGGCACCGGGGAGCTGTTTTTT.

The genes are TRBV9 and TRBJ1-3; weak D call: TRBD1 (5 bases). Per the germline V gene, CDR1 is SGDLS and CDR2 is YYNGEE. The CDR3 sequence is 15 residues long. Trimming took 3 bases from V and 1 from J, leaving 11 bases between them. CDR3 residues: CASSATEGSGNTIYF. For the CDR3, the DNA is TGTGCCAGCAGCGCTACGGAGGGGTCTGGAAACACCATATATTTT. The full variable domain, its missing parts supplied by reference TRBV9 and TRBJ1-3, is DSGVTQTPKHLITATGQRVTLRCSPRSGDLSVYWYQQSLDQGLQFLIQYYNGEERAKGNILERFSAQQFPDLHSELNLSSLELGDSALYFCASSATEGSGNTIYFGEGSWLTVV.

The gene calls are TRBV12-5 and TRBJ2-2; D may be TRBD1 (6 bases). V was trimmed by 6 bases and J by 1 base, leaving 15 bases between them. The CDR3 runs 16 residues. Germline assignment: CDR1 LGHNT and CDR2 FRNRAP. The CDR3 loop reads CASGSPGTRNTGELFF. The CDR3 nucleotides read TGTGCTAGTGGAAGTCCCGGGACACGGAACACCGGGGAGCTGTTTTTT.